The rows below give T cell receptor beta chains drawn from one sample of a study of cytomegalovirus exposure and HLA in healthy donors. The repertoire was sequenced with immunoSEQ multiplex PCR; TCRdb's copy has only in-frame clones and lacks some. Among some 180,000 clones listed, 65% to 80% were seen once. Specimen: PBMCs. The source of these receptors is a woman in her thirties in good health and CMV-seropositive. Each CDR3 is given with its conserved first and last residue.

V	J	length	CDR3
TRBV2	TRBJ2-2	15	CASSLDRGYTGELFF
TRBV15	TRBJ2-5	12	CATSTSQETQYF
TRBV7-6	TRBJ2-7	16	CASSLEGGYSSYEQYF
TRBV5-6	TRBJ2-7	13	CASSYLAGYEQYF
TRBV9	TRBJ2-7	14	CASSPRDRGYEQYF
TRBV4-3	TRBJ2-6	19	CASSPRTAGGTSGANVLTF
TRBV2	TRBJ2-1	16	CASRSPGLADYNEQFF
TRBV27	TRBJ1-2	17	CASSLKGLGGGNYGYTF
TRBV6-6	TRBJ1-2	15	CASSYRTGVLYGYTF
TRBV5-6	NA	15	CASSLGGTGSYEQYF
TRBV4-3	TRBJ1-1	17	CASSQYKTGYEGTEAFF
TRBV12-5	TRBJ1-1	15	CASGLRTDRGTEAFF
TRBV28	TRBJ1-1	12	CASYRGNTEAFF
TRBV2	TRBJ2-2	12	CASLGGTGELFF
TRBV15	TRBJ1-5	18	CATSRDPGLGLLNQPQHF
TRBV7-2	TRBJ2-5	14	CASSSQMIQETQYF
TRBV4-3	TRBJ1-2	15	CASSQAFKGVYGYTF
TRBV18	TRBJ1-5	13	CASSGGESQPQHF
TRBV9	TRBJ1-3	14	CASSVQGYGNTIYF
TRBV29-1	TRBJ1-5	14	CSVSGTEVNQPQHF